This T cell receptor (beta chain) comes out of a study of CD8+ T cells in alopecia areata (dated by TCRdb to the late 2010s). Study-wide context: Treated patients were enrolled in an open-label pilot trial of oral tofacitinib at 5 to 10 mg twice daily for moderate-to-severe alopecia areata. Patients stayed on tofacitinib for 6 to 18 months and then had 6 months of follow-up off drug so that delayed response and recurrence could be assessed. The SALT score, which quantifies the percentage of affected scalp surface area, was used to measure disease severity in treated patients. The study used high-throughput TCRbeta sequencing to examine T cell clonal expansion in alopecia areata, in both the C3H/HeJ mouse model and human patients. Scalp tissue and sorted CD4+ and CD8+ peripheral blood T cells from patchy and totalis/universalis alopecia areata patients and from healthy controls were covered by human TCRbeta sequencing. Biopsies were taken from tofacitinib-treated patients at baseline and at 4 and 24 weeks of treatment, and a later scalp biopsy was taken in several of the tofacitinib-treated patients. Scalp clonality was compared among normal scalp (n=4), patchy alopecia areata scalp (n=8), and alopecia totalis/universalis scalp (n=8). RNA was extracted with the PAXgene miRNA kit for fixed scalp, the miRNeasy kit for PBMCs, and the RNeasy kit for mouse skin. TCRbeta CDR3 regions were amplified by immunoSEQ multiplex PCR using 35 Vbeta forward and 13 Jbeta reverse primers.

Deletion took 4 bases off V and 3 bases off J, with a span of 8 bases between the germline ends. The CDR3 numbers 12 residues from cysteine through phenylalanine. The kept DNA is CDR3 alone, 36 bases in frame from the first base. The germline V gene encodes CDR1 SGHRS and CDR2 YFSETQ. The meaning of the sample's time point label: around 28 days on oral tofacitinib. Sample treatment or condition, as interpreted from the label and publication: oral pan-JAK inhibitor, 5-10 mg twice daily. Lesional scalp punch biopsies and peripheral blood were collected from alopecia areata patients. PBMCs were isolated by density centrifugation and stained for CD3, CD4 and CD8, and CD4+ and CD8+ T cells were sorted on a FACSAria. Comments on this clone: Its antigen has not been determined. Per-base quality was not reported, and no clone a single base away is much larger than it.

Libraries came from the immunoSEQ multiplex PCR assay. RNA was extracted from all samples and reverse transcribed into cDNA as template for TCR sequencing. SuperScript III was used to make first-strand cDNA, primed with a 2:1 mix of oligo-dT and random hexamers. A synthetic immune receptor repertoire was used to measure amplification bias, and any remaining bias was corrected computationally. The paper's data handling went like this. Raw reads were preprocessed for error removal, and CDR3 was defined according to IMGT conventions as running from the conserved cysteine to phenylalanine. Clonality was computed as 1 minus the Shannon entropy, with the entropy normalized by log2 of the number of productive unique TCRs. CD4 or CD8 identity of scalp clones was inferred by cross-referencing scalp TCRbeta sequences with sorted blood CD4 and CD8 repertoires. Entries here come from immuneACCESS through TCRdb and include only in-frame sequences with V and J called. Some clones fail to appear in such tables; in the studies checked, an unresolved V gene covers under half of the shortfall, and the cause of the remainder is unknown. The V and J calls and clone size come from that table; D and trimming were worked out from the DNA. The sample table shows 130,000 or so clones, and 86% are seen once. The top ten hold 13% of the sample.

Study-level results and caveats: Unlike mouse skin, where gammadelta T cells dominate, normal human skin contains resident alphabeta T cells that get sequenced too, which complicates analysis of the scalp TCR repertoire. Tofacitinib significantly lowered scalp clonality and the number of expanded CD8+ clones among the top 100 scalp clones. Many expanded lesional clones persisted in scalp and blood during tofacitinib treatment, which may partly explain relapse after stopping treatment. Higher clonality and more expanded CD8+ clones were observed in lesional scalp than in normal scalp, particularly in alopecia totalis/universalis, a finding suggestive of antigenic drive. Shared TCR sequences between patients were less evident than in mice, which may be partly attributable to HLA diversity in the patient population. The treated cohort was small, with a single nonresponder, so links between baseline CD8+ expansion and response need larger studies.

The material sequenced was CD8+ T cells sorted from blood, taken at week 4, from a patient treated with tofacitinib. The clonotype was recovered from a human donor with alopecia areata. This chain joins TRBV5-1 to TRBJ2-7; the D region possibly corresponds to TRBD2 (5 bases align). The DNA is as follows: TGCGCCAGCAGCGGCACTAGCTACGAGCAGTACTTC. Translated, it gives CASSGTSYEQYF.